This T cell receptor (beta chain) was identified in a study of blood T cell repertoires in COVID-19. Overall study: Samples came from the United States, Italy and Spain, spanning acute and convalescent COVID-19. T cells, B-cell-depleted T cells, or PBMCs provided the cDNA or gDNA that served as material.

V shed 2 bases and J shed 8 bases, with 12 bases lying between them. CDR3 length: 13 amino acids. Per the original methods: Nucleated cell counts were estimated from reference gene primer amplification. Profiling relied on immunoSEQ multiplex PCR, and the TCRdb table lists in-frame clones only, not all of them. V and J calls and clone size come straight from that table; D and trimming were deduced from the DNA. The data contain 450,000 to 500,000 clones, 80% to 90% of them singletons. Sequenced input: peripheral blood. The clonotype originates from a human donor in a cohort sampled during active COVID-19. V gene TRBV12-3 or TRBV12-4 combines with J gene TRBJ1-2; tentative D call: TRBD1 (6 bases). CDR3 DNA: TGTGCCAGCAGTTTACGGACAGCGGGAGGCTACACCTTC. Translation: CASSLRTAGGYTF.